One sample yielded the 14 T cell receptor beta chains listed below, sequenced in a study of blood T cell repertoires in COVID-19. TCRdb's copy holds only in-frame clones and misses some; the assay was immunoSEQ multiplex PCR. The profile covers 75,000 to 85,000 clones, with approximately 81% appearing a single time and approximately 11% taken by the ten largest. Sample: peripheral blood. The receptors were gathered from a man between 60 and 75 years old with COVID-19, enrolled during active disease.

This clone was observed a few times. The chain carries TRBV20-1 and TRBJ1-1; 9 nucleotides match TRBD1. Trimming removed 3 bases from V and 3 bases from J; junction bases left unmatched: 8. The CDR3 length is 15 residues. CDR1 DFQATT and CDR2 SNEGSKA come from the germline V gene (reference sequence). DNA of the CDR3: TGCAGTGCTAGTCAGACAGGGGGATGGGACACTGAAGCTTTCTTT. Protein product: CSASQTGGWDTEAFF.

The chain combines TRBV19 with TRBJ1-1, with 11 bases lining up with TRBD1. CDR3 length equals 16 residues. Germline CDR1 LNHDA, CDR2 SQIVND (reference sequence). Germline trimming cut 1 base from V and 3 bases from J; bases unmatched to any gene: 4. This CDR3 reads CASSIGTGGGYTEAFF. The CDR3 nucleotides read TGTGCCAGTAGTATAGGGACAGGGGGCGGGTACACTGAAGCTTTCTTT.

The chain has TRBV9 and TRBJ1-2, with TRBD1 identical over 7 bases. V dropped 0 bases and J dropped 4; count of bases not matched to a gene: 6. The germline V gene has CDR1 SGDLS and CDR2 YYNGEE. This CDR3 has 15 amino acids. As DNA, the CDR3 is TGTGCCAGCAGCGTAGGTAGACAGGGAATCTATGGCTACACCTTC. Translated, it gives CASSVGRQGIYGYTF.

V and J are TRBV2 and TRBJ2-1, with 8 bases lining up with TRBD2. This CDR3 is built from 14 residues. Germline V gives CDR1 SNHLY, CDR2 FYNNEI. J gave up 13 bases and V 8 bases, and 16 bases lay outside the gene matches. Here the CDR3 reads CASSRGGVGPRQFF. The CDR3 DNA reads as TGTGCCAGCTCCCGGGGGGGCGTCGGACCTCGACAGTTCTTC.

The genes are TRBV11-2 and TRBJ1-2; D remains ambiguous. The CDR3 sequence is 15 residues long. CDR1 is SGHAT, CDR2 FQNNGV, per germline. V lost 0 bases to trimming and J lost 0 bases, with 8 bases between them. DNA of the CDR3: TGTGCCAGCAGCTTAGACGCGGGGTCTAACTATGGCTACACCTTC. This gives the protein CASSLDAGSNYGYTF.

V is TRBV21-1 and J is TRBJ1-1; whether TRBD1, the table's D call, matches the DNA was not checked. TRBV21-1 is shown as a pseudogene. CDR3 length equals 13 residues. The CDR3 reads CASPTVMNTEAFF. The CDR3 DNA is TGTGCCAGTCCGACAGTTATGAACACTGAAGCTTTCTTT.

The chain is built from TRBV2 and TRBJ1-6; 8 positions match TRBD1. The V gene's germline CDR1 is SNHLY and CDR2 FYNNEI. V lost 5 bases, J lost 9 bases, and 9 bases stayed unmatched. The CDR3 runs 15 residues. The CDR3 nucleotides are TGTGCCAGCAGTACGCGACAGGGGCGGCGTTCACCCCTCCACTTT. This encodes CASSTRQGRRSPLHF.

The chain joins TRBV4-2 to TRBJ1-4, with 8 bases identical to TRBD1. Germline V CDR1 and CDR2: LGHNA, YNFKEQ. The CDR3 sequence is 17 residues long. V was clipped by 1 base and J by 7 bases; unmatched bases: 11. DNA for the CDR3: TGTGCCAGCAGCCAAGGGGTTCACGGGACAGGAGGTGAAAAACTGTTTTTT. Its protein product is CASSQGVHGTGGEKLFF.

The CDR3 nucleotides read TGTGCCAGCAGCCAAGCAGAGGCGGCGGTAAACCAACGACAGCCCCAGCATTTT. Translation gives CASSQAEAAVNQRQPQHF. The chain links TRBV4-2 to TRBJ1-5; D call uncertain. V was shortened by 1 base and J by 7 bases, with 23 bases between the two germline ends. This CDR3 has 18 amino acids. In germline, CDR1 is LGHNA, CDR2 YNFKEQ.

The genes are TRBV5-1 and TRBJ1-2; the match to TRBD1 covers 8 bases. The V segment lost 4 bases and the J segment 7 bases; nucleotides outside the gene matches: 6. Germline V gives CDR1 SGHRS, CDR2 YFSETQ. This CDR3 has 13 residues. CDR3 amino acids: CASSPGQALGYTF. The CDR3 nucleotides are TGCGCCAGCAGCCCGGGACAGGCTCTTGGCTACACCTTC.

The chain joins TRBV11-2 to TRBJ1-2, with D unresolved. In germline, CDR1 is SGHAT, CDR2 FQNNGV. The CDR3 extends over 14 amino acids. Trimming left V 5 bases short and J 3 bases short, with 13 bases between. CDR3 region: CASSTRTMYYGYTF. The CDR3 DNA follows: TGTGCCAGCAGCACCCGGACTATGTACTATGGCTACACCTTC.

The gene calls are TRBV10-3 and TRBJ2-5; 10 bases are a match to TRBD2. V was pared by 0 bases and J by 2 bases, with 6 bases of the junction left unmatched. Per germline, CDR1 ENHRY and CDR2 SYGVKD. The CDR3 length is 17 residues. The CDR3 loop reads CAISESLVAGGQETQYF. The CDR3 DNA sequence: TGTGCCATCAGTGAGTCGTTGGTAGCGGGAGGACAAGAGACCCAGTACTTC.

This chain links TRBV24-1 with TRBJ2-1, with D perhaps TRBD2 (5 bases). The V gene lost 4 bases and the J gene lost 0 bases, with 9 bases spanning the gap. The CDR3 contains 15 residues. In germline, CDR1 is KGHDR, CDR2 SFDVKD. This CDR3 reads CATSDGVSSYNEQFF. The CDR3 DNA sequence: TGTGCCACCAGTGACGGGGTAAGCTCCTACAATGAGCAGTTCTTC.

This sequence joins TRBV10-3 and TRBJ1-5, with D uncertain. CDR3 length equals 13 residues. V lost 2 bases and J 4 bases, leaving 6 bases between the germline ends. Germline V lookup: CDR1 ENHRY, CDR2 SYGVKD. DNA for the CDR3: TGTGCCATCAGTGAGGGCCTTAATCAGCCCCAGCATTTT. This codes for CAISEGLNQPQHF.